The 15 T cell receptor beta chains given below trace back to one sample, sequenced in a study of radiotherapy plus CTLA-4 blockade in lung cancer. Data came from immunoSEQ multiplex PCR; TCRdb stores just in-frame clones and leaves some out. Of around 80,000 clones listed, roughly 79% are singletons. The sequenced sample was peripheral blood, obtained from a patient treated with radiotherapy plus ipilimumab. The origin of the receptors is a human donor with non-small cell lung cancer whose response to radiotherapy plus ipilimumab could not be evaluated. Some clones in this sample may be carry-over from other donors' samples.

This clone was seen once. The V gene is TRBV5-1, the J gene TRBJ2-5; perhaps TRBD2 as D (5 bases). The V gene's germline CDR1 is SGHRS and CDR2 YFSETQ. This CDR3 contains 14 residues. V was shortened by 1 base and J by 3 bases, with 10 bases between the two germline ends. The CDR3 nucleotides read TGCGCCAGCAGCTTGTCTAGCCTTAAAGAGACCCAGTACTTC. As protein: CASSLSSLKETQYF. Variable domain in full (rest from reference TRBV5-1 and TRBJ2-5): KAGVTQTPRYLIKTRGQQVTLSCSPISGHRSVSWYQQTPGQGLQFLFEYFSETQRNKGNFPGRFSGRQFSNSRSEMNVSTLELGDSALYLCASSLSSLKETQYFGPGTRLLVL.

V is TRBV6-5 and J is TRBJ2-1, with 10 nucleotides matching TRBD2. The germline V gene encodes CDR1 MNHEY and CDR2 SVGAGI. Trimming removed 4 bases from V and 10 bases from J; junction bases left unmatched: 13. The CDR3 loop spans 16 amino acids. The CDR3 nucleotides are TGTGCCAGCAGTTCCCTCGGCAGCGGGGGGGGCGGGGAGCAGTTCTTC. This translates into CASSSLGSGGGGEQFF.

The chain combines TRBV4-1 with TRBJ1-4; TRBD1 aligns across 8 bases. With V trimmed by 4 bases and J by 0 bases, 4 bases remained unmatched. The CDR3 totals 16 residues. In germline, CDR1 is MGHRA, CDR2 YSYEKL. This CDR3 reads CASSLGQGATNEKLFF. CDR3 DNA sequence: TGCGCCAGCAGCCTCGGACAGGGAGCAACTAATGAAAAACTGTTTTTT.

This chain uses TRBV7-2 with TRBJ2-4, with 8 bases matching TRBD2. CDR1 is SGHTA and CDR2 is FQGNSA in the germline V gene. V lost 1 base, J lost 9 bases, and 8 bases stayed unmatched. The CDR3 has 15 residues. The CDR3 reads CASSLGGALAGIQYF. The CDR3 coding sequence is TGTGCCAGCAGCTTAGGAGGAGCCCTAGCGGGCATTCAGTACTTC.

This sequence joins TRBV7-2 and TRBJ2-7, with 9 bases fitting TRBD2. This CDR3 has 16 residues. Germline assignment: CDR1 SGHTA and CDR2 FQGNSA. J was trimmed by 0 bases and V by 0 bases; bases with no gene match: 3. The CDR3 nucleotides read TGTGCCAGCAGCTTAGCGCTAGCGGGGCACTCCTACGAGCAGTACTTC. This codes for CASSLALAGHSYEQYF.

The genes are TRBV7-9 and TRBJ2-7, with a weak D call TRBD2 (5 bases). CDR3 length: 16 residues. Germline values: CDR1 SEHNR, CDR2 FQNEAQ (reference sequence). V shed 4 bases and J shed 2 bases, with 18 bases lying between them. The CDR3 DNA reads TGTGCCAGCAGCTCGTGGGTCCTGGCCGGGGCCTACGAGCAGTACTTC. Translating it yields CASSSWVLAGAYEQYF.

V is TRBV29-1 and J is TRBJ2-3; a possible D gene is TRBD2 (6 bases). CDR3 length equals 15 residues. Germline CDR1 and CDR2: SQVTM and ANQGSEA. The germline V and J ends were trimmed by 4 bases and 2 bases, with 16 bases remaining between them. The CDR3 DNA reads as TGCAGCGTTGGGGGGGTGCGGGGCCCCACAGATACGCAGTATTTT. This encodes CSVGGVRGPTDTQYF.

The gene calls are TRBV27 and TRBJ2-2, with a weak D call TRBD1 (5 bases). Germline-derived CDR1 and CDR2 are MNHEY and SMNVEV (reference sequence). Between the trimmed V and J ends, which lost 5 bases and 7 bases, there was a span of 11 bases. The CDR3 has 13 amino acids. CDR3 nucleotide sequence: TGTGCCAGCAGTATGTTCCAGGGCGGGGAGCTGTTTTTT. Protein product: CASSMFQGGELFF.

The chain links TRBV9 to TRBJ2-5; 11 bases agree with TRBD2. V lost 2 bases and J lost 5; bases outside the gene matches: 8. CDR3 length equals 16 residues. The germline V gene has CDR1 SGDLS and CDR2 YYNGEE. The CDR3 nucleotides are TGTGCCAGCAGCGTCCAACCTACTAGCGGGGGCGAGACCCAGTACTTC. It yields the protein CASSVQPTSGGETQYF.

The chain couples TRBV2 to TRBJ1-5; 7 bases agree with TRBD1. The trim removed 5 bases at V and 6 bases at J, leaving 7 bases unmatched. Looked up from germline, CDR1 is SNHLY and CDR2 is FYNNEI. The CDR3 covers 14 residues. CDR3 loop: CASSPGTVGQPQHF. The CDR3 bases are TGTGCCAGCAGTCCCGGGACAGTGGGTCAGCCCCAGCATTTT. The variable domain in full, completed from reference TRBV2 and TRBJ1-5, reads EPEVTQTPSHQVTQMGQEVILRCVPISNHLYFYWYRQILGQKVEFLVSFYNNEISEKSEIFDDQFSVERPDGSNFTLKIRSTKLEDSAMYFCASSPGTVGQPQHFGDGTRLSIL.

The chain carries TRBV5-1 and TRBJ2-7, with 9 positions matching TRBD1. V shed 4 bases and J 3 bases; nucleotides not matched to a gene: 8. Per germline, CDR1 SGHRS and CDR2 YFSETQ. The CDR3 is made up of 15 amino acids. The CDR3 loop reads CASSRNGQGSYEQYF. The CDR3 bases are TGCGCCAGCAGCCGAAACGGACAGGGGAGCTACGAGCAGTACTTC.

The CDR3 nucleotides are TGTGCCAGCAGCCAAGCACGGGGGGGCCGTGCAGATACGCAGTATTTT. Protein sequence: CASSQARGGRADTQYF. The rearrangement uses TRBV4-2 and TRBJ2-3; TRBD2 aligns across 8 bases. Germline CDR1 and CDR2: LGHNA and YNFKEQ. The CDR3 length is 16 residues. J gave up 4 bases and V 1 base, and 7 bases lay outside the gene matches.

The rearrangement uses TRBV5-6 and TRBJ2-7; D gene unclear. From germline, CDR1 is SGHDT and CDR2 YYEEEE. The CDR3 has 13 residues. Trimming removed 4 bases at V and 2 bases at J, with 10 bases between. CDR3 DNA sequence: TGTGCCAGCAGCCCAGGATCCCCCTACGAGCAGTACTTC. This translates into CASSPGSPYEQYF.

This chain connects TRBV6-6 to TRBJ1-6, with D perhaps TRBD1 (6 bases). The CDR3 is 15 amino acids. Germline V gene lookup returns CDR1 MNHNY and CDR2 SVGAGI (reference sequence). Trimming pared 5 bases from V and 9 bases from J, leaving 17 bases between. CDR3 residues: CASSPGQLVGSPLHF. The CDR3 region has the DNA TGTGCCAGCAGTCCCGGACAGCTCGTTGGTTCACCCCTCCACTTT.

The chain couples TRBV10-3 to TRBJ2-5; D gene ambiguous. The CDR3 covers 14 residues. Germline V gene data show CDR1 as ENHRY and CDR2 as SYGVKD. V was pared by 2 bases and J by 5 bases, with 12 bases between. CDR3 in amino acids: CAISEPGPKETQYF. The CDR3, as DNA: TGTGCCATCAGTGAGCCAGGTCCGAAGGAGACCCAGTACTTC.